One and the same sample provided the 4 T cell receptor beta chains below, sequenced in a study of T cell changes during pregnancy in multiple sclerosis. Clones were read by immunoSEQ multiplex PCR, and TCRdb kept only the in-frame ones, dropping some. The repertoire holds 70,000 or so clones, roughly 91% seen once, with around 0.7% in the top ten. This specimen consisted of peripheral blood, obtained in the third trimester of pregnancy. These receptors all stem from a female donor in good health, enrolled as a control in a pregnancy study.

The chain couples TRBV5-1 to TRBJ1-1, with 9 bases that match TRBD1. The length of the CDR3 is 14 residues. Germline lookup yields CDR1 SGHRS and CDR2 YFSETQ. The V gene end was trimmed by 2 bases and the J gene end by 4 bases; junction bases not matched to a gene: 3. CDR3 amino acids: CASSLQGAGTEAFF. Written as DNA, the CDR3 is TGCGCCAGCAGCTTACAGGGGGCGGGCACTGAAGCTTTCTTT. The full variable domain, with the rest looked up from reference TRBV5-1 and TRBJ1-1, is KAGVTQTPRYLIKTRGQQVTLSCSPISGHRSVSWYQQTPGQGLQFLFEYFSETQRNKGNFPGRFSGRQFSNSRSEMNVSTLELGDSALYLCASSLQGAGTEAFFGQGTRLTVV.

The chain carries TRBV4-1 and TRBJ2-2, with unresolved D. This CDR3 region has 13 residues. CDR1 and CDR2 from the germline V gene are MGHRA and YSYEKL. V was cut by 1 base and J by 6 bases, with 6 bases left in between. CDR3 sequence reads: CASSQAISGELFF. For the CDR3, the DNA is TGCGCCAGCAGCCAAGCTATCTCCGGGGAGCTGTTTTTT.

Details on this clone: The junction does not match germline at one end; this may be a read error. The V gene is TRBV7-7, the J gene TRBJ2-6; 8 nucleotides match TRBD1. Germline V gene sequence: CDR1 SSHAT, CDR2 FNYEAQ (reference sequence). The CDR3 covers 18 residues. DNA of the CDR3: TGTGCTAGCAGCCCCGGACCGGGACAGGCCTCTGGGGCCAACGTCCTGACTTTC. Translation: CASSPGPGQASGANVLTF.

This sequence joins TRBV7-2 and TRBJ2-7; 8 positions match TRBD2. V gave up 2 bases and J gave up 6 bases; unmatched junction bases: 9. Germline values: CDR1 SGHTA, CDR2 FQGNSA. The CDR3 consists of 15 residues. Written as DNA, the CDR3 is TGTGCCAGCAGCTTACTTGGCAGCGGGAGAGGCGAGCAGTACTTC. Translation: CASSLLGSGRGEQYF.